These T cell receptor beta chains were read from a single sample in a study of tumor-infiltrating lymphocytes in primary liver carcinoma. MiXCR was run by TCRdb on the multiplex PCR reads, yielding one entry per CDR3 protein. The data hold about 35,000 distinct CDR3 sequences, with over 65% observed a single time. The material sequenced was liver tumor tissue from sampling region 4. Receptors originate from a man aged 40-50 years with primary liver carcinoma and hepatitis B virus infection. CDR3s include the opening cysteine and the closing phenylalanine or tryptophan. The D gene is left open where the match is weak. The listing skips clone size in some rows; elsewhere it reads once, few, many or a size class.

d_gene,abundance,j_gene,len,v_gene,CDR3nt,CDR3aa
NA,NA,TRBJ2-7,15,TRBV5-1,TGCGCCATCAGACCCGGAGGGGGGAGTCCCTACGAGCAGTACTTC,CAIRPGGGSPYEQYF
NA,NA,TRBJ2-7,16,TRBV20-1,TGCAGTGCTAGAGATCGTGCGAGACCTAATACCTACGAGCAGTACTTC,CSARDRARPNTYEQYF
NA,NA,TRBJ2-2,14,TRBV9,TGTGCCAGCAGTGTAGGAAGCGGGACCGGGGAGCTGTTTTTT,CASSVGSGTGELFF
NA,many,TRBJ2-5,10,TRBV2,TGTGCCAGCAGTGAAGAGACCCAGTACTTC,CASSEETQYF
NA,NA,TRBJ1-4,13,TRBV29-1,TGCGGCGTTGACGGAGAGATGTGTGAAAAACTGTTTTTT,CGVDGEMCEKLFF
NA,NA,TRBJ1-1,13,TRBV11-3,TGTCCCAGCAGCTTAGCAGTTAACATTGAAGCCTTCTTT,CPSSLAVNIEAFF
TRBD2,NA,TRBJ2-3,16,TRBV11-2,TGTGTCAGCAACCCAGTTAGGGGAGGGGTCCCAGATACGCAGTATTTT,CVSNPVRGGVPDTQYF
NA,large,TRBJ2-5,13,TRBV12-3/TRBV12-4,TGTGCCAGCAGTTTAGCGGGGGTAGAGACCCAGTACTTC,CASSLAGVETQYF
TRBD1,once,TRBJ2-1,15,TRBV5-1,TGCGCCAACAGCTCTCAGGGGGCAGACTACAATGAGCAGTTCTTC,CANSSQGADYNEQFF
NA,NA,TRBJ1-1,16,TRBV14,TGTGTCAGCAGCCTTGAAAGGGACGGAGGTAAAACTGAAGCTTTCTTT,CVSSLERDGGKTEAFF
NA,NA,TRBJ2-7,13,TRBV29-1,NA,CNVGLGTFHEQYF
TRBD2,NA,TRBJ2-3,18,TRBV12-3/TRBV12-4,TGTGCCAGCAATCCGATAATGACTAGCGGGAGTGTATCAGATACGCAGTATTTT,CASNPIMTSGSVSDTQYF
NA,NA,TRBJ1-5,13,TRBV29-1,TGCAGCGCCGGAAGGGGATCGGATCAGCCCCAGCATTTT,CSAGRGSDQPQHF
NA,NA,TRBJ1-1,15,TRBV29-1,TGCAGCTTCCTTGGGACGGTACTGCGGGACACTGAAGCTTTCTTT,CSFLGTVLRDTEAFF
TRBD2,many,TRBJ2-4,15,TRBV30,TGTGCCTGGAGCGAGGGAGGGCTTGGCAAAAACATTCAGTACTTC,CAWSEGGLGKNIQYF
NA,many,TRBJ2-2,14,TRBV2,TGTGCCGGCCGGGCAGGGTACGACACCGGGGAGCTGTTTTTT,CAGRAGYDTGELFF
TRBD1,NA,TRBJ2-7,14,TRBV6-2/TRBV6-3,TGCGCCAACAGCCTCCGGGACAGGGCCCACGAGCACTACTTC,CANSLRDRAHEHYF
NA,NA,TRBJ2-1,13,TRBV7-9,TGTGCCAGTAGCTTGGCCAAGAGCAATGAGCAGTTCTTC,CASSLAKSNEQFF
NA,NA,TRBJ2-1,14,TRBV11-3,TGTGCCAGCTGCTTACGCGTATCGAACAATGAGCAGTTCTTC,CASCLRVSNNEQFF
NA,NA,TRBJ1-2,14,TRBV28,TGTGCCAGCAGTATAAGTCACGCTAACTATGACTACACCTTC,CASSISHANYDYTF
NA,NA,TRBJ2-7,14,TRBV11-2,TGTGCCAGCAGCTTAGATCGACAAGCCTACGATTGGTACTTC,CASSLDRQAYDWYF
NA,many,TRBJ2-1,15,TRBV5-8,TGTGCCAGCAGCCCCTCAGTAATGGGAGGCTATGAGCAGTTCTTC,CASSPSVMGGYEQFF
NA,few,TRBJ2-7,13,TRBV6-6,TGTGCCAGCACCCCAGGACTCTCCTATGACCAGTACTTC,CASTPGLSYDQYF
TRBD2,once,TRBJ2-7,15,TRBV6-2/TRBV6-3,TGTGCCAGCAGCACTCAGACTAGCGGAGGGTACGAGTTGTACTTC,CASSTQTSGGYELYF
NA,NA,TRBJ2-7,17,TRBV7-9,TGTGCCAGCAGCTTAGGGTCCGGGATTAGCGGAGGCTACGAGCGATACTTC,CASSLGSGISGGYERYF
TRBD1,few,TRBJ1-1,15,TRBV5-1,TGTGCCAGCAGCCCACAGGGGGCGTACAAGACTGAAGCTTTCTTT,CASSPQGAYKTEAFF
TRBD1,NA,TRBJ2-2,15,TRBV12-3/TRBV12-4,TGTGCCAGCAGATCGGGACAGGGAGGAACCGTGAAGCTGTTTTTT,CASRSGQGGTVKLFF
TRBD2,medium-sized,TRBJ2-5,17,TRBV5-4,TGTGCCAGCAGTCCCACTAGCGGGAAAACTAAAGGGAGACCCCAGTACTTC,CASSPTSGKTKGRPQYF
NA,NA,TRBJ1-5,17,TRBV4-1,TGCGCCTGCAGCCAAGATTTATGGTTGTCGGCGAATCAGCCCCAGCATTTT,CACSQDLWLSANQPQHF
NA,NA,TRBJ2-5,13,TRBV29-1,TGCTGCGTTGAAGTCCCCCAACAAGAGACTCAGTACTTT,CCVEVPQQETQYF
NA,NA,TRBJ1-5,18,TRBV7-8,TGTGCCAGCAGCCCAAGAATAACCCAACTCGATGGCATTCAGTCCCAGCATTTT,CASSPRITQLDGIQSQHF
TRBD2,NA,TRBJ2-1,16,TRBV5-8,TGTGCCAGCAGCTCGGGACTAGCGGGATTATACGATGAGCAGTTTTTC,CASSSGLAGLYDEQFF
NA,many,TRBJ2-2,15,TRBV12-3/TRBV12-4,TGTGCCAGCAGTTTAGTTCTGGGGCGCGGGGTGGGGCTGTTTTTT,CASSLVLGRGVGLFF
NA,NA,TRBJ2-7,14,TRBV28,TGTGCCAGCAGTAAGGGCCTTGTATCCTACGAACAGTACTTC,CASSKGLVSYEQYF
TRBD2,NA,TRBJ2-5,16,TRBV10-3,TGTGCCATCAGTCCCGAGACTAGCTTCACTATTGAGACCCACTACTTC,CAISPETSFTIETHYF
NA,NA,TRBJ1-1,15,TRBV29-1,TGCAGCGGGGGTCAGGAAGGCTATCAGAACATTGGAGCTTTCTTT,CSGGQEGYQNIGAFF
NA,NA,TRBJ2-1,16,TRBV6-2/TRBV6-3,TGTACCAGCAGCCCCAGAGTAGTCGGAGATAGGCATGAGCAGTTCTTC,CTSSPRVVGDRHEQFF
TRBD1,many,TRBJ1-2,14,TRBV20-1,TGCAGTGCTAGAGTTGCGGGACAGGACTATGGCTACACCTTC,CSARVAGQDYGYTF
TRBD1,NA,TRBJ1-2,14,TRBV7-9,TGTGTCAGCAGATGGGACAGGGGGTTTCATGGGTACAGCTTC,CVSRWDRGFHGYSF
NA,few,TRBJ2-5,11,TRBV6-5,TGTGCCAGCAGTTACAGCGAGACTCAGTACTTC,CASSYSETQYF
TRBD2,NA,TRBJ2-2,15,TRBV6-4,TGTCCCAGCAGTGCGGGGGGGATCGACACCCGGGAGCTGTTTTTT,CPSSAGGIDTRELFF
TRBD2,many,TRBJ2-1,15,TRBV5-4,TGTGCCAGCAGTCTCGTCGGGGGGGGTTACAATGAGCAGTTCTTC,CASSLVGGGYNEQFF
NA,NA,TRBJ1-1,13,TRBV5-1,NA,CASSFGQGIETFF
NA,NA,TRBJ2-5,12,TRBV5-1,TGCACCAGCAGCATCCACCAAGAGACCCAGTACTTC,CTSSIHQETQYF
TRBD2,NA,TRBJ2-5,15,TRBV11-2,TGTACCAACAGCTTAGGGGCTAGCGGACAAGAGGCCCAGTACTTC,CTNSLGASGQEAQYF
NA,NA,TRBJ1-1,13,TRBV30,TGTGCCTGGAGCCTCTTCAAGGGGACTGAAGGTTTCTTT,CAWSLFKGTEGFF
NA,NA,TRBJ2-2,15,TRBV2,TGTACCAGCAGCCCGACAGTCCCGAACACCGGGGAGCTGTTTTTT,CTSSPTVPNTGELFF
TRBD2,NA,TRBJ2-3,18,TRBV14,TGCGCCAACACCCCTGGGACTAGCGGGAGGACCTGGAGAGATACGCAGTATTTT,CANTPGTSGRTWRDTQYF
NA,NA,TRBJ1-1,13,TRBV6-6,TGTGCCAGCAGTTGCACAAGGGGCACTGAAGTTTTCTTT,CASSCTRGTEVFF
NA,NA,TRBJ2-1,16,TRBV11-2,TGTGCCAGCAGCACCGGGGCCTACGGGGTTTACAAGGAGCAGTTCTTC,CASSTGAYGVYKEQFF
NA,NA,TRBJ2-1,14,TRBV11-3,TGTGCCAGCAGTTTAGGCGTCTCGAGCAATGTGCAGTTCTTC,CASSLGVSSNVQFF
NA,NA,TRBJ1-1,12,TRBV12-3/TRBV12-4,TGTGCCAGTATGGGACACGGCGGTGAATCTTTCTTT,CASMGHGGESFF
TRBD1,medium-sized,TRBJ2-4,16,TRBV5-5,TGTGCCAGCAGCTTGGGGGGTCCAGGGGGCCGGAACATTCAGTACTTC,CASSLGGPGGRNIQYF
NA,NA,TRBJ2-1,15,TRBV5-1,TGCGCCAGCAGTTTGTATCAGGGCCAGGAAGAGACCCAGTTCTTC,CASSLYQGQEETQFF
NA,NA,TRBJ2-6,18,TRBV6-1,TGTGCCCAGGGCCTTTCAGGGCAGGGGCCGCTCTGGGGCCAACGTCCTGATTTC,CAQGLSGQGPLWGQRPDF
NA,NA,TRBJ1-4,14,TRBV11-2,TGTGCCAGCAGCTTTGGTACGGCGAGTGAAAAACTGTTTTTT,CASSFGTASEKLFF
NA,NA,TRBJ2-7,15,TRBV11-2,TGTGCCAGCAGCCCACGATGGACAAGGGAAAACGAGCGGTACTTC,CASSPRWTRENERYF